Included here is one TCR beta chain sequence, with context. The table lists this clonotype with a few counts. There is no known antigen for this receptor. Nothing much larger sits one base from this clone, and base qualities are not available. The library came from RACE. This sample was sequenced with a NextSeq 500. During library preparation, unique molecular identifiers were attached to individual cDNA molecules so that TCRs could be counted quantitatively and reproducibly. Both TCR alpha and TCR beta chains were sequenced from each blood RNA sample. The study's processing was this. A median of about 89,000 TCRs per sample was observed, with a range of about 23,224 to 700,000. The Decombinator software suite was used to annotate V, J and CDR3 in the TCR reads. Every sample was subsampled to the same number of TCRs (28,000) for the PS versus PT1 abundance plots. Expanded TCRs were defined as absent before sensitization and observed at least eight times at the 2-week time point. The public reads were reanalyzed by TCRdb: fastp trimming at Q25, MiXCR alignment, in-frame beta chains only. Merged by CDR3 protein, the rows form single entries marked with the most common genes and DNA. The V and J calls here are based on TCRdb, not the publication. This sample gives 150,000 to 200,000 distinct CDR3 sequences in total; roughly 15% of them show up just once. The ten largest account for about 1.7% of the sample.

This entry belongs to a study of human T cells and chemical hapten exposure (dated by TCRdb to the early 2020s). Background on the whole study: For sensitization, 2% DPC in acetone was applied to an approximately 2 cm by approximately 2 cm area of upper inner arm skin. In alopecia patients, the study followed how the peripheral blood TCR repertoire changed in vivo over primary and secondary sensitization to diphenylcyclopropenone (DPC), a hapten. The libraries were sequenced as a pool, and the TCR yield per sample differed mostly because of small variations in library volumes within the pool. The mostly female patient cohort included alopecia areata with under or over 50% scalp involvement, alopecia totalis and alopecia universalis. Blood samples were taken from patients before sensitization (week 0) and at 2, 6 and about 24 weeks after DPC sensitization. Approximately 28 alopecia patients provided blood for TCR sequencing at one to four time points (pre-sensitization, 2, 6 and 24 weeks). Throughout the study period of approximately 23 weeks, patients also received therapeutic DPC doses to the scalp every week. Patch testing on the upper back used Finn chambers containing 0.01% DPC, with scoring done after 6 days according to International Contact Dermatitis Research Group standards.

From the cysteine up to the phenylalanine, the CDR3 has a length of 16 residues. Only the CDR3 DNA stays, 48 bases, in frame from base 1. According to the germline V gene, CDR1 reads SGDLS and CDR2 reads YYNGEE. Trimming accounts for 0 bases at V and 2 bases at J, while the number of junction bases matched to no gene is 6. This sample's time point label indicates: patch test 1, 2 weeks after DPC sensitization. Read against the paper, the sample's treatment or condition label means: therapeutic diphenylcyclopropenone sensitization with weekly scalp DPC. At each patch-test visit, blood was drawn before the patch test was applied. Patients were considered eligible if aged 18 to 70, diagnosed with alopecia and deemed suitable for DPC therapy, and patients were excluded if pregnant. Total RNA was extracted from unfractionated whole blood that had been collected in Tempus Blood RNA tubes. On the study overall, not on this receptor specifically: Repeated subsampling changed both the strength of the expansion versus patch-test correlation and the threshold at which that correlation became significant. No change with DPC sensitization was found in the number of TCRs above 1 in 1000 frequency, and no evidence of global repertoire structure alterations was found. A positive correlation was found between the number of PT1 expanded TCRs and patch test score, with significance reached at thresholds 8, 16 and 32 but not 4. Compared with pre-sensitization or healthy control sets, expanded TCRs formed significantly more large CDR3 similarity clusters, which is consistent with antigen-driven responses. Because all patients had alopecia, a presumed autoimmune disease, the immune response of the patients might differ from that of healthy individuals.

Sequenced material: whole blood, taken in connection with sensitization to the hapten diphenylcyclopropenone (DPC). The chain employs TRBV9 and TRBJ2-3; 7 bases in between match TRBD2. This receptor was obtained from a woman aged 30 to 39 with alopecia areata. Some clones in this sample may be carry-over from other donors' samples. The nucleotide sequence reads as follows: TGTGCCAGCAGCGTAGCCCCTAGCGGCAACACAGATACGCAGTATTTT. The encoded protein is CASSVAPSGNTDTQYF. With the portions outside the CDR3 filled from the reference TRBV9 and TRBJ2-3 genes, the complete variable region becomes DSGVTQTPKHLITATGQRVTLRCSPRSGDLSVYWYQQSLDQGLQFLIQYYNGEERAKGNILERFSAQQFPDLHSELNLSSLELGDSALYFCASSVAPSGNTDTQYFGPGTRLTVL.